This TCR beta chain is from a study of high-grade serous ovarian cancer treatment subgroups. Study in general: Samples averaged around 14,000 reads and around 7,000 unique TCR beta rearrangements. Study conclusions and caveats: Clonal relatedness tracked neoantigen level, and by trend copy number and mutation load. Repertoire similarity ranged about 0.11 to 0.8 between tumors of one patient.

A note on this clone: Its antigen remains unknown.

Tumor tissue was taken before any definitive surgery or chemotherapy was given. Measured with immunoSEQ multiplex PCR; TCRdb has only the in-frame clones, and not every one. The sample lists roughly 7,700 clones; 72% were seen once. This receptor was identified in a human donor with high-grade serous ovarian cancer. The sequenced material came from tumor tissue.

CDR3 sequence (DNA): TGTGCCAGCAGCTTAGGCCGTCGGGATCCCTATGGCTACACCTTC. Translation gives CASSLGRRDPYGYTF. The chain has TRBV13 and TRBJ1-2; D call uncertain. CDR1 and CDR2 from the germline V gene are PRHDT and FYEKMQ (reference sequence). This CDR3 is 15 amino acids long. V was trimmed by 0 bases and J by 4 bases, leaving 12 bases between them.